The source of this TCR beta chain is a study of blood T cell repertoires in COVID-19. Across the whole study: Acute and convalescent COVID-19 specimens originated in the United States, Italy and Spain. Sample material is recorded as cDNA or gDNA derived from T cells, B-cell-depleted T cells, or PBMCs.

The CDR3 is 17 amino acids. In germline, CDR1 is MDHEN, CDR2 SYDVKM. The V end lost 4 bases, the J end lost 1 base, and 19 bases lay between the germline ends. Per the original data handling: Nucleated cell counts were estimated from reference gene primer amplification. The protocol was immunoSEQ multiplex PCR, while the TCRdb copy is restricted to in-frame clones and leaves out a portion. D and trimming come from the DNA, and the V and J calls and clone size come from that table. The data contain about 370,000 clones, 89% of them seen just once; the ten biggest clones take up under 4%. Followed over time, Seattle patients had been enrolled while infection was active.

The chain employs TRBV28 and TRBJ1-2, with D tentatively TRBD1 (5 bases). The sample was peripheral blood. The receptor was derived from a woman in her twenties or thirties with COVID-19, enrolled during active disease. CDR3 amino acids: CASSSPGISANNYGYTF. Written as DNA, the CDR3 is TGTGCCAGCAGTTCCCCAGGGATTTCCGCCAATAACTATGGCTACACCTTC.